The rows below give T cell receptor beta chains drawn from one sample of a study of CD8+ T cells in alopecia areata. Assay: immunoSEQ multiplex PCR; the TCRdb copy retains only in-frame clones and omits some. The sample includes 150,000 to 200,000 clones, around 64% seen only once; the top ten take over 10%. Sample: CD8+ T cells sorted from blood, taken at week 0. These TCRs come from a human donor with alopecia areata. The CDR3 runs from the conserved cysteine through the conserved F or W.

v_call	cdr3_length	j_call	cdr3_aa
TRBV13	12	TRBJ1-5	CASSLGSQPQHF
TRBV27	13	TRBJ1-2	CASRTTGHYGYTF
TRBV6-6	12	TRBJ2-1	CASTYNYNEQFF
TRBV5-1	14	TRBJ2-3	CASSLDSGADTQYF
TRBV29-1	13	TRBJ1-1	CSVVGSMNTEAFF
TRBV7-9	17	TRBJ1-3	CASSLEGWRNSGNTIYF
TRBV30	13	TRBJ1-1	CAWRGRGDTEAFF
TRBV14	13	TRBJ1-2	CASSSQSNYGYTF
TRBV4-1	12	TRBJ1-1	CASSPRHPEAFF
TRBV7-2	18	TRBJ2-1	CASSLGRGNSAHSGEQFF
TRBV7-2	15	TRBJ2-5	CASSFDRGRRRAQYF
TRBV4-1	11	TRBJ1-1	CASSRQTEAFF
TRBV30	11	TRBJ2-7	CAHQMGYEQYF
TRBV2	15	TRBJ2-5	CASRASGLAGEGQYF
TRBV2	14	TRBJ1-4	CASSDGGAREKLFF
TRBV29-1	15	TRBJ2-7	CSVVGMRAGRNEQYF
TRBV4-1	17	TRBJ2-2	CASRNTSGGANTGELFF
TRBV29-1	19	TRBJ2-6	CSVEDSRTGRYSGANVLTF
TRBV7-8	15	TRBJ2-5	CASSSGQGSQETQYF
TRBV14	17	TRBJ2-6	CASTPTGGNSGANVLTF
TRBV27	15	TRBJ2-7	CASSFHQGRRYEQYF
TRBV5-4	17	TRBJ2-5	CASSLLGGGGQQETQYF
TRBV11-2	16	TRBJ2-1	CASSGLVGGSYNEQFF
TRBV12-5	17	TRBJ2-3	CASGLRTGIENTDTQYF
TRBV10-3	15	TRBJ2-3	CAISEQGSGSDTQYF
TRBV29-1	13	TRBJ2-1	CSVVSPSYNEQFF
TRBV9	14	TRBJ2-7	CASSATGTGDEQYF
TRBV6-5	12	TRBJ2-1	CASSYGGNEQFF
TRBV29-1	12	TRBJ1-1	CSAKNMNTEAFF
TRBV19	13	TRBJ2-5	CASSKRDQETQYF
TRBV5-6	13	TRBJ1-1	CASLDRLNTEAFF
TRBV4-1	16	TRBJ2-3	CASSQEVVLGMDTQYF
TRBV7-9	16	TRBJ1-2	CASSPRTGAINYGYTF
TRBV7-2	12	TRBJ2-7	CASSLVPYEQYF
TRBV29-1	13	TRBJ1-2	CSVEWGTNYGYTF
TRBV6-6	14	TRBJ1-6	CASSYGGGNSPLHF
TRBV27	15	TRBJ1-2	CASSPSTTGVGGYTF
TRBV5-1	17	TRBJ2-1	CASSLAYRDKVYNEQFF
TRBV9	15	TRBJ2-7	CASSVDRGRLDEQYF
TRBV9	14	TRBJ1-2	CASSVGRSNYGYTF
TRBV5-1	14	TRBJ1-2	CASSLERGLGGYTF
TRBV28	14	TRBJ2-4	CASSLRSNKNIQYF
TRBV18	14	TRBJ1-2	CASSQSGLLYGYTF
TRBV29-1	12	TRBJ2-1	CSGTGPYNEQFF
TRBV6-5	15	TRBJ1-5	CASRRGQGRGQPQHF
TRBV27	13	TRBJ2-3	CASSYGSGLEQYF
TRBV9	10	TRBJ1-2	CASSGQELAF
TRBV30	12	TRBJ2-2	CAKGQNTGELFF
TRBV30	13	TRBJ1-6	CAWSQDSPTPLHF
TRBV5-6	16	TRBJ2-3	CASSLARGGETDTQYF
TRBV30	10	TRBJ2-1	CAWSAGEQFF
TRBV29-1	13	TRBJ2-5	CSVPLEGEWTQYF
TRBV5-6	15	TRBJ2-5	CASSLVDRYQETQYF
TRBV6-5	15	TRBJ1-2	CASSPQGLINYGYTF
TRBV6-5	14	TRBJ2-5	CASSLTGQQETQYF
TRBV6-5	13	TRBJ1-2	CASRNSGDYGYTF
TRBV12-5	13	TRBJ2-1	CASEGGAYNEQFF
TRBV30	12	TRBJ1-3	CAWSGSWNTIYF
TRBV6-6	11	TRBJ1-2	CASSAVDGYTF
TRBV5-1	15	TRBJ2-1	CASSLVEGFSNEQFF